One sample yielded the 19 T cell receptor beta chains listed below, sequenced in a study of blood T cells in healthy people across ages. Primers used in a second PCR of roughly 6 to 11 cycles were a sample-barcoded 5' primer and a J-beta primer mix. TCRdb independently ran MiXCR on the 5' RACE reads; one entry per CDR3 protein. In the table there are about 1 million distinct CDR3 sequences, around 43% of which are singletons. Material: blood. These receptors were taken from a woman aged 60-75 years in good health.

The chain joins TRBV4-2 to TRBJ2-3; D possibly corresponds to TRBD2 (5 bases). The CDR3 runs to 17 residues. Germline-derived CDR1 and CDR2 are LGHNA and YNFKEQ. V lost 0 bases and J lost 1, with 14 bases in between. The CDR3 is CASSQDRQRTGTDTQYF. DNA for the CDR3: TGTGCCAGCAGCCAAGATAGGCAGCGGACTGGCACAGATACGCAGTATTTT.

The chain is built from TRBV14 and TRBJ2-4; 7 bases line up with TRBD1. Germline V CDR1 and CDR2: SGHDN, FVKESK. The CDR3 extends over 17 amino acids. Germline trimming cut 2 bases from V and 0 bases from J; bases unmatched to any gene: 7. This CDR3 reads CASSQNRGPIAKNIQYF. Here the CDR3 DNA reads TGTGCCAGCAGCCAAAACAGGGGCCCCATAGCCAAAAACATTCAGTACTTC.

The chain joins TRBV18 to TRBJ1-6; 8 bases are a match to TRBD1. Germline values: CDR1 KGHSH, CDR2 LQKENI. This CDR3 region has 16 residues. V trimming: 0 bases; J trimming: 10 bases; junction bases outside the gene matches: 8. CDR3 sequence: CASSPPNGQGRSPLHF. The CDR3 coding sequence is TGTGCCAGCTCACCACCAAATGGACAGGGAAGGTCACCCCTCCACTTT.

The rearrangement links TRBV29-1 to TRBJ2-7; TRBD1 aligns across 10 bases. The V gene end was trimmed by 3 bases and the J gene end by 7 bases; junction bases not matched to a gene: 9. The CDR3 is 14 residues long. Germline V gene data show CDR1 as SQVTM and CDR2 as ANQGSEA. CDR3 nucleotides: TGCAGCGTTGAGGGGGACAGGGGAGACAATGAGCAGTACTTC. Translation: CSVEGDRGDNEQYF.

The chain recombines TRBV6-5 with TRBJ2-3, with D hard to call. CDR1 and CDR2 (germline): MNHEY, SVGAGI. The V gene lost 6 bases and the J gene lost 6 bases, with 13 bases spanning the gap. The CDR3 contains 13 residues. CDR3 sequence: CASRLDWADTQYF. In DNA, the CDR3 is TGTGCCAGCAGATTAGACTGGGCGGATACGCAGTATTTT.

The chain carries TRBV10-3 and TRBJ2-5; 10 bases are a match to TRBD1. The J call may be in error: the DNA end matches TRBJ2-7 better. The CDR3 loop spans 13 amino acids. The germline V gene encodes CDR1 ENHRY and CDR2 SYGVKD. CDR3 loop: CAITQDRGYEQYF. The CDR3 DNA sequence: TGTGCCATCACCCAGGACAGGGGGTACGAGCAGTACTTC.

The gene calls are TRBV7-8 and TRBJ2-1; D unclear. The CDR3 has 16 amino acids. Trimming cost V 3 bases and J 0 bases, with 12 bases left between them. Per germline, CDR1 SGHVS and CDR2 FQNEAQ. The CDR3 DNA reads as TGTGCCAGCAGCTTCCGGCAGGCTAGCTCCTACAATGAGCAGTTCTTC. It codes for CASSFRQASSYNEQFF.

The chain joins TRBV11-2 to TRBJ2-7, with D uncertain. Matching the DNA end better, TRBJ2-5 makes the J call doubtful. The V gene's germline CDR1 is SGHAT and CDR2 FQNNGV. The CDR3 length is 13 residues. This chain's CDR3 is CASSLERPETQYF. CDR3 coding DNA: TGTGCCAGCAGCTTAGAAAGGCCAGAGACCCAGTACTTC.

J is TRBJ1-4 and V is TRBV29-1; 9 bases align to TRBD1. Germline assignment: CDR1 SQVTM and CDR2 ANQGSEA. V was pared by 5 bases and J by 6 bases, with 10 bases of the junction left unmatched. The CDR3 sequence is 15 residues long. The CDR3 coding sequence is TGCAGCGTTTCCGGAACAGGGGGCCGGGATGAAAAACTGTTTTTT. It encodes CSVSGTGGRDEKLFF.

The V gene is TRBV27, the J gene TRBJ2-7, with TRBD2 as a possible D gene (6 bases). The CDR3 consists of 15 residues. Germline V CDR1 and CDR2: MNHEY, SMNVEV (reference sequence). Deletions cut 3 bases from V and 3 bases from J, with 15 bases between. Here the CDR3 reads CASSLFVGGNYEQYF. The CDR3 bases are TGTGCCAGCAGTTTGTTTGTTGGCGGGAACTACGAGCAGTACTTC.

This clonotype was recorded at least ten times. The V call is TRBV29-1, the J call TRBJ2-3; D ambiguous. CDR3 length equals 11 residues. V lost 3 bases and J lost 2, with 3 bases in between. Germline CDR1 reads SQVTM; CDR2 reads ANQGSEA. In DNA form, the CDR3 reads TGCAGCGTTGACCTCACAGATACGCAGTATTTT. It encodes CSVDLTDTQYF.

This sequence joins TRBV6-5 and TRBJ2-3; D uncertain. This CDR3 is built from 16 residues. Trimming took off 6 bases at V and 0 bases at J, with 16 bases between the two ends. CDR1 and CDR2 (germline): MNHEY, SVGAGI. CDR3 bases: TGTGCCAGCAGCTCCCAAACCTGGGGTAGCACAGATACGCAGTATTTT. Its translation: CASSSQTWGSTDTQYF.

This clonotype turned up a few times. The V and J genes are TRBV7-9 and TRBJ2-1; 7 bases align to TRBD1. The CDR3 runs 14 residues. Unmatched junction bases numbered 9, after V lost 10 bases and J lost 3 bases. In germline, CDR1 is SEHNR, CDR2 FQNEAQ (reference sequence). Here the CDR3 DNA reads TGTGCCACTTCCAGGGGGTCCATCTACAATGAGCAGTTCTTC. This encodes CATSRGSIYNEQFF. The full variable domain, its missing parts supplied by reference TRBV7-9 and TRBJ2-1, is DTGVSQNPRHKITKRGQNVTFRCDPISEHNRLYWYRQTLGQGPEFLTYFQNEAQLEKSRLLSDRFSAERPKGSFSTLEIQRTEQGDSAMYLCATSRGSIYNEQFFGPGTRLTVL.

The V gene is TRBV7-8, the J gene TRBJ2-5; 13 nucleotides align to TRBD2. Trimming took 6 bases from V and 11 from J; bases not matched to a gene: 15. CDR3 length: 16 amino acids. The V gene's germline CDR1 is SGHVS and CDR2 FQNEAQ. The CDR3 loop reads CASSRTSGSRTYGQYF. In DNA form, the CDR3 reads TGTGCCAGCAGTCGGACTAGCGGGAGTCGAACGTACGGGCAGTACTTC.

The V and J genes are TRBV7-2 and TRBJ2-4; 9 positions agree with TRBD2. V lost 1 base and J lost 3; bases outside the gene matches: 1. The CDR3 runs 15 residues. CDR1 SGHTA and CDR2 FQGNSA come from the germline V gene. The CDR3, as DNA: TGTGCCAGCAGCTTAGTGACTAGCGGCAAAAACATTCAGTACTTC. Amino acids: CASSLVTSGKNIQYF.

For this clonotype: One end of the junction is discordant with germline, which a read error may explain. The chain has TRBV27 and TRBJ1-2; D is possibly TRBD1 (6 bases). The CDR3 has 13 amino acids. Germline CDR1 and CDR2: MNHEY and SMNVEV (reference sequence). DNA of the CDR3: TGTGCCAGTAGTCGCTTGGGGGGCTATGGCCACACCTTC. The encoded protein is CASSRLGGYGHTF.

The chain combines TRBV5-5 with TRBJ2-5; 9 nucleotides align to TRBD2. The CDR3 runs 15 residues. V lost 5 bases and J lost 3; bases outside the gene matches: 8. CDR1 is SGHKS, CDR2 YYEKEE, per germline (reference sequence). Written as DNA, the CDR3 is TGTGCCAGCAGTTGGAGACTAGCGGAGGAAGAGACCCAGTACTTC. Amino acids: CASSWRLAEEETQYF. The variable domain in full, completed from reference TRBV5-5 and TRBJ2-5, reads DAGVTQSPTHLIKTRGQQVTLRCSPISGHKSVSWYQQVLGQGPQFIFQYYEKEERGRGNFPDRFSARQFPNYSSELNVNALLLGDSALYLCASSWRLAEEETQYFGPGTRLLVL.

The table lists this clonotype with a count of one. This chain joins TRBV4-1 and TRBJ1-1; D is ambiguous. The CDR3 runs to 17 residues. The V end lost 0 bases, the J end lost 4 bases, and 18 bases lay between the germline ends. Germline V gene data show CDR1 as MGHRA and CDR2 as YSYEKL. The CDR3 loop is CASSQDSSPSVGTEAFF. CDR3 sequence (DNA): TGCGCCAGCAGCCAAGATTCTTCACCCAGCGTGGGCACTGAAGCTTTCTTT.

The rearrangement links TRBV6-2 or TRBV6-3 to TRBJ2-1, with 8 bases lining up with TRBD2. Germline V lookup: CDR1 MNHEY, CDR2 SVGEGT. This CDR3 contains 16 residues. Trimming removed 6 bases from V and 4 bases from J; junction bases left unmatched: 11. CDR3: CASSPFGAGGYNEQFF. Here the CDR3 DNA reads TGTGCCAGCAGCCCCTTTGGGGCGGGAGGATACAATGAGCAGTTCTTC.